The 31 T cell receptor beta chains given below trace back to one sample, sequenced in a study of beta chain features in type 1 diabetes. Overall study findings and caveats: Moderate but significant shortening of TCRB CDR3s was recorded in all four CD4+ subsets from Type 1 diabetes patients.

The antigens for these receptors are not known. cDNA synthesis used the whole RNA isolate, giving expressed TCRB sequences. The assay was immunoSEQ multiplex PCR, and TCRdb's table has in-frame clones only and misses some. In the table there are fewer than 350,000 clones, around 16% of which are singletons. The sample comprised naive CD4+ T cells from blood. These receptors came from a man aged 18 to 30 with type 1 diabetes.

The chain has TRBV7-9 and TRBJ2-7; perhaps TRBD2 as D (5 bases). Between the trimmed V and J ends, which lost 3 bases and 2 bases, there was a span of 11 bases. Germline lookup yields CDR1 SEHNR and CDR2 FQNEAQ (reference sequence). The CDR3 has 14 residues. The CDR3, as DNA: TGTGCCAGCAGCTTTTCCCCGGGAACCTACGAGCAGTACTTC. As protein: CASSFSPGTYEQYF.

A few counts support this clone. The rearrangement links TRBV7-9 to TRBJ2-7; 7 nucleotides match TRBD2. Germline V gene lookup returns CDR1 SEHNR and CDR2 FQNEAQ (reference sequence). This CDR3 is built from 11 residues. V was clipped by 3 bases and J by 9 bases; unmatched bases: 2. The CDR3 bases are TGTGCCAGCAGCTTCCAGCGGGGGCAGTACTTC. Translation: CASSFQRGQYF.

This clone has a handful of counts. The CDR3 DNA follows: TGTGCCAGCAGCCAGGGACAGGAGAACACTGAAGCTTTCTTT. Translated, it gives CASSQGQENTEAFF. The chain links TRBV4-2 to TRBJ1-1, with TRBD1 matching over 8 bases. This CDR3 has 14 amino acids. In germline, CDR1 is LGHNA, CDR2 YNFKEQ. V lost 3 bases, J lost 1 base, and 1 base stayed unmatched.

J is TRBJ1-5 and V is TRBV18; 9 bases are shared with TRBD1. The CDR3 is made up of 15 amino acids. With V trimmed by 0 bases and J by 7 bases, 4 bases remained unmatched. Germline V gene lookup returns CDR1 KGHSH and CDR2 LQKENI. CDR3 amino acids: CASSPPGQGGQPQHF. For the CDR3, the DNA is TGTGCCAGCTCACCACCGGGACAGGGCGGACAGCCCCAGCATTTT.

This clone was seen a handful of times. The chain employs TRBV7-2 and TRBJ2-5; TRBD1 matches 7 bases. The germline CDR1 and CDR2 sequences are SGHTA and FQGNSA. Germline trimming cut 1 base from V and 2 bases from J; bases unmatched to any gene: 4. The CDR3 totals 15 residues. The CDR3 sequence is CASSLVWTGQETQYF. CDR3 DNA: TGTGCCAGCAGCTTAGTCTGGACAGGACAAGAGACCCAGTACTTC.

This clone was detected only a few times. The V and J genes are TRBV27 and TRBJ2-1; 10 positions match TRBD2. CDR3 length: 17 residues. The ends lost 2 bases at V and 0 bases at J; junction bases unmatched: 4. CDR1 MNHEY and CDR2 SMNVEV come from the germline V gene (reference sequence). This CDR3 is CASSLRASGGSYNEQFF. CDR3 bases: TGTGCCAGCAGTTTAAGGGCTAGCGGGGGCTCCTACAATGAGCAGTTCTTC.

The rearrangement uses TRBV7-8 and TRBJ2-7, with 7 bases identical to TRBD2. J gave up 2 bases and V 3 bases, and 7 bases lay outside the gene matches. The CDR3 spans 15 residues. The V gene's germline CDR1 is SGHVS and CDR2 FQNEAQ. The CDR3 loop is CASSFLMAGAYEQYF. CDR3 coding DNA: TGTGCCAGCAGCTTTCTTATGGCGGGGGCCTACGAGCAGTACTTC.

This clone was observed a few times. CDR3: CASSPHNRAYGNTIYF. The CDR3 DNA reads as TGTGCCAGCAGCCCTCATAACAGGGCGTACGGAAACACCATATATTTT. The rearrangement links TRBV14 to TRBJ1-3; possible D gene TRBD1, 6 bases. The CDR3 is made up of 16 amino acids. CDR1 and CDR2 from the germline V gene are SGHDN and FVKESK. V was cut by 4 bases and J by 4 bases, with 17 bases left in between.

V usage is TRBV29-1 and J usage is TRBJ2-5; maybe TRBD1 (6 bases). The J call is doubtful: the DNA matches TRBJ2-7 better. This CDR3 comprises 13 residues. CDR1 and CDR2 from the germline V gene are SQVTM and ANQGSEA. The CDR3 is CSVDYRDVYEQYF. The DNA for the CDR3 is TGCAGCGTTGACTACAGGGACGTATACGAGCAGTACTTC.

CDR3 in amino acids: CATSKDKQLEQFF. The CDR3 DNA reads TGTGCCACCAGCAAAGACAAACAGCTTGAGCAGTTCTTC. The gene calls are TRBV15 and TRBJ2-1; D call uncertain. CDR1 and CDR2 (germline): LNHNV, YYDKDF (reference sequence). V lost 4 bases and J lost 9, with 13 bases in between. CDR3 length: 13 amino acids.

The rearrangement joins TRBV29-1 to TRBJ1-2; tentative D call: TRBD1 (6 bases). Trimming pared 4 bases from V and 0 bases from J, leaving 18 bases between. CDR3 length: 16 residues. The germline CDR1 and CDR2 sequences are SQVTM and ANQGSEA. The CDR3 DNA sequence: TGCAGCGTTGGTGGCCCTTACAGGGAATCTAACTATGGCTACACCTTC. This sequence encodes CSVGGPYRESNYGYTF. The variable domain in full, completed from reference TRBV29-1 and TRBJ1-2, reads SAVISQKPSRDICQRGTSLTIQCQVDSQVTMMFWYRQQPGQSLTLIATANQGSEATYESGFVIDKFPISRPNLTFSTLTVSNMSPEDSSIYLCSVGGPYRESNYGYTFGSGTRLTVV.

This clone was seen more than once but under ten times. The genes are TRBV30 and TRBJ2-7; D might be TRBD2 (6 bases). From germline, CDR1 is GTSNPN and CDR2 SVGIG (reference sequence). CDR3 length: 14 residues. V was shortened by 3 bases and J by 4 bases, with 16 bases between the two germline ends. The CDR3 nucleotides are TGTGCCTGGAGGTATGCGGGGTCCCTTTACGAGCAGTACTTC. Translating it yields CAWRYAGSLYEQYF.

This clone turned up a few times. CDR3 residues: CASRNLAGAEKLFF. The DNA for the CDR3 is TGTGCCAGCAGAAATTTGGCAGGGGCTGAAAAACTGTTTTTT. The J gene is TRBJ1-4, the V gene TRBV28; TRBD1 is a possible D gene (6 bases). Per germline, CDR1 MDHEN and CDR2 SYDVKM. The CDR3 has 14 residues. Trimming shortened V by 6 bases and J by 7 bases, and 15 bases separated the two germline ends.

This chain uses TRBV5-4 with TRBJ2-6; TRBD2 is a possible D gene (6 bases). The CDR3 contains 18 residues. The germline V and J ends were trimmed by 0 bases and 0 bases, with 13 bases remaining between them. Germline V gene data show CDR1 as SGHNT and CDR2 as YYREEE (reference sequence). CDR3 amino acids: CASSLVSAGYSGANVLTF. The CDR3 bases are TGTGCCAGCAGCTTGGTGTCGGCGGGGTACTCTGGGGCCAACGTCCTGACTTTC.

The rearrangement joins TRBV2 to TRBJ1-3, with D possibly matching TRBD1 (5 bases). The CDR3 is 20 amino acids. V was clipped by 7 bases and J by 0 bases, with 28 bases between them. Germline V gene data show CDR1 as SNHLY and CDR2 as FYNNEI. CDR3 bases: TGTGCCAGCACCGGAGGGGAAGGGGTAATCGGAGGTAGCTCTGGAAACACCATATATTTT. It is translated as CASTGGEGVIGGSSGNTIYF.

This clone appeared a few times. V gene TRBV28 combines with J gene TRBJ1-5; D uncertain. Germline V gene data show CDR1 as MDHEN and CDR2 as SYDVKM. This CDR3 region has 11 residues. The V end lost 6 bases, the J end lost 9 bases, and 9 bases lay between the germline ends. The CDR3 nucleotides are TGTGCCAGCAGCCTCCTAGGGCCCCAGCATTTT. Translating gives CASSLLGPQHF.

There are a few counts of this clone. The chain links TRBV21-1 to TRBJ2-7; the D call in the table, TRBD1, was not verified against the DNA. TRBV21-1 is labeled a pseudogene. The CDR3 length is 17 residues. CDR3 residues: CASSKPGRTGPTYEQYF. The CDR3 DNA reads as TGTGCCAGCAGCAAACCTGGACGGACAGGGCCGACCTACGAGCAGTACTTC.

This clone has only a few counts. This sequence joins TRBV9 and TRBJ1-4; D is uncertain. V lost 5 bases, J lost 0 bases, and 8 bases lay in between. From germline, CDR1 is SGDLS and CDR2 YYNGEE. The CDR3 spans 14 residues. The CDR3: CASRERSTNEKLFF. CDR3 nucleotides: TGTGCCAGCAGAGAGCGGTCAACTAATGAAAAACTGTTTTTT. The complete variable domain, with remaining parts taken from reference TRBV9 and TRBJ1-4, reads DSGVTQTPKHLITATGQRVTLRCSPRSGDLSVYWYQQSLDQGLQFLIQYYNGEERAKGNILERFSAQQFPDLHSELNLSSLELGDSALYFCASRERSTNEKLFFGSGTQLSVL.

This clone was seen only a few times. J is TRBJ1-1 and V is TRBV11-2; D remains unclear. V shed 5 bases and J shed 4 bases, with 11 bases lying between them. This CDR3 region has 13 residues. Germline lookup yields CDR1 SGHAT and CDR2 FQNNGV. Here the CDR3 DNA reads TGTGCCAGCAGCCCCGGGAGGAGCACTGAAGCTTTCTTT. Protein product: CASSPGRSTEAFF.

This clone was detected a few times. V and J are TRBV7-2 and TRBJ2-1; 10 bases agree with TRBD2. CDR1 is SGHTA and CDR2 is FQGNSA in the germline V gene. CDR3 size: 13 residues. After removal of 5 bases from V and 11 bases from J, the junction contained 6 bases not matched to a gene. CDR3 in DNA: TGTGCCAGCAGCCGGAATAGCGGGGGGAAGCAGTTCTTC. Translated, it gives CASSRNSGGKQFF.

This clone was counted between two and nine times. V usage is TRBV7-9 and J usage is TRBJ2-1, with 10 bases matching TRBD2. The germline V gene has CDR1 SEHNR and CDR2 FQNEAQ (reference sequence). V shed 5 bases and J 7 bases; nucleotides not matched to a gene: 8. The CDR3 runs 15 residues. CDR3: CASSVSGRIYNEQFF. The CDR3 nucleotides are TGTGCCAGCAGCGTTAGCGGGAGGATCTATAATGAGCAGTTCTTC.

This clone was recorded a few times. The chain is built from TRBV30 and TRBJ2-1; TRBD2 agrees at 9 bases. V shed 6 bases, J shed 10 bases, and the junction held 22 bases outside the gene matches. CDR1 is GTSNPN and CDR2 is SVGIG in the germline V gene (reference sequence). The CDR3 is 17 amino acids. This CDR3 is CACRVGSNSGGPGEQFF. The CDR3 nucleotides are TGTGCCTGCCGGGTAGGCTCGAATAGCGGGGGCCCGGGGGAGCAGTTCTTC.

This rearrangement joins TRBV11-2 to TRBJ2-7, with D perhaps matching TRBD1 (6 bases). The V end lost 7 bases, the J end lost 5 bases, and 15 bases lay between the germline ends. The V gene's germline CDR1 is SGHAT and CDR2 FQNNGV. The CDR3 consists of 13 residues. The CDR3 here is CASTIKQGNEQYF. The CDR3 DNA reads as TGTGCCAGCACCATAAAACAGGGTAACGAGCAGTACTTC.

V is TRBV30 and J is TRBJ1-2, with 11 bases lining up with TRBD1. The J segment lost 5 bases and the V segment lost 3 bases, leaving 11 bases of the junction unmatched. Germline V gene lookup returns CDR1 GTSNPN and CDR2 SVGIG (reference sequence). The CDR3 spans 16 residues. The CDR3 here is CAWSLHPGQGGYGYTF. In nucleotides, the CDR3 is TGTGCCTGGAGCCTGCATCCGGGACAGGGGGGGTATGGCTACACCTTC.

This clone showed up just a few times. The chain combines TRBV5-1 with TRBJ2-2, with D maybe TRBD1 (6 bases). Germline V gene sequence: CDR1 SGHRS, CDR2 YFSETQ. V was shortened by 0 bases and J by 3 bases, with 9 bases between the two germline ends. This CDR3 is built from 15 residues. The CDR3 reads CASSLAAGDTGELFF. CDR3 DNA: TGCGCCAGCAGCTTGGCCGCAGGGGACACCGGGGAGCTGTTTTTT. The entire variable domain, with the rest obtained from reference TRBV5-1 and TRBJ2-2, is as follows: KAGVTQTPRYLIKTRGQQVTLSCSPISGHRSVSWYQQTPGQGLQFLFEYFSETQRNKGNFPGRFSGRQFSNSRSEMNVSTLELGDSALYLCASSLAAGDTGELFFGEGSRLTVL.

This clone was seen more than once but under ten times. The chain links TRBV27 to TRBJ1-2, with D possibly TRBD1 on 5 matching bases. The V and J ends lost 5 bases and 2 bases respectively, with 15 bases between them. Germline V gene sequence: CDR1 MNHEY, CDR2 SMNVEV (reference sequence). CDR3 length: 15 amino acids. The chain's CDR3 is CASSSLDIQNYGYTF. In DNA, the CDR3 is TGTGCCAGCAGTAGCCTGGACATTCAGAACTATGGCTACACCTTC.

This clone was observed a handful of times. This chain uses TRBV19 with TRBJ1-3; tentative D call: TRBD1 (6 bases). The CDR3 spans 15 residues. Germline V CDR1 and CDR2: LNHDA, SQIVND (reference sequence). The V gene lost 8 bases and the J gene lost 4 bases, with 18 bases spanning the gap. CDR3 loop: CASGTGTLTGNTIYF. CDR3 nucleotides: TGTGCCAGTGGGACCGGGACACTCACCGGAAACACCATATATTTT.

CDR3 in amino acids: CASSPRGDRNTEAFF. In DNA, the CDR3 is TGTGCCAGCTCCCCCAGGGGAGACCGGAACACTGAAGCTTTCTTT. This rearrangement joins TRBV25-1 to TRBJ1-1; weak D call: TRBD1 (6 bases). From germline, CDR1 is MGHDK and CDR2 SYGVNS. V lost 8 bases and J lost 1, with 17 bases in between. This CDR3 has 15 residues.

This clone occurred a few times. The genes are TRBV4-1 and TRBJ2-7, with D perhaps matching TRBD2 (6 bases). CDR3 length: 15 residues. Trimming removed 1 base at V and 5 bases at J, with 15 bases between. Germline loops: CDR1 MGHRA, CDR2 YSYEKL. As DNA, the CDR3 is TGCGCCAGCAGCCAAGTGGGGCGGGGTAAGAACGAGCAGTACTTC. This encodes CASSQVGRGKNEQYF.

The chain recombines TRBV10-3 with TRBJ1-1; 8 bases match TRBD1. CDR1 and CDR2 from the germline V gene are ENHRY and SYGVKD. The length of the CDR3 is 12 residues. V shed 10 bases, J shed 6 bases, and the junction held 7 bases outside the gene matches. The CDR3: CATQTGVSEAFF. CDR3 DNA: TGTGCCACCCAGACAGGGGTCTCTGAAGCTTTCTTT.

CDR3 protein: CASSPSSIAGVWETQYF. CDR3 coding DNA: TGTGCCAGCAGCCCCTCGTCGATAGCGGGAGTTTGGGAGACCCAGTACTTC. The V and J genes are TRBV9 and TRBJ2-5; 9 nucleotides line up with TRBD2. V was clipped by 4 bases and J by 5 bases; unmatched bases: 15. The germline V gene has CDR1 SGDLS and CDR2 YYNGEE. CDR3 size: 17 residues.